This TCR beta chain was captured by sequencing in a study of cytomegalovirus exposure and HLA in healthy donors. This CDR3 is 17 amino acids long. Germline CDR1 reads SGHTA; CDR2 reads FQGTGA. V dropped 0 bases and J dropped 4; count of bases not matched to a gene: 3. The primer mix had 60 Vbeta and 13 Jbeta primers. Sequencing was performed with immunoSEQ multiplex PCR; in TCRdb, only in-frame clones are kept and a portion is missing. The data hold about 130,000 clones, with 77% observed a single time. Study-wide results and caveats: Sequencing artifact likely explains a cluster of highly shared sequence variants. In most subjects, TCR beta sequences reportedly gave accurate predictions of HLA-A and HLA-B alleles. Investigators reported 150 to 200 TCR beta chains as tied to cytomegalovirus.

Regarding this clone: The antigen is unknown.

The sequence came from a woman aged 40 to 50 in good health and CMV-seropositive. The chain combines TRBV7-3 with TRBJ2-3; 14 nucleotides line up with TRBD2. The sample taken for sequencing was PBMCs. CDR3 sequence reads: CASSLTGTSGSPDTQYF. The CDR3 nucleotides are TGTGCCAGCAGCTTAACGGGGACTAGCGGGAGCCCAGATACGCAGTATTTT.